Sequencing of this T cell receptor (beta chain) was carried out in a study of PD-1 blockade in classical Hodgkin lymphoma. Germline values: CDR1 MNHEY, CDR2 SVGAGI. The CDR3 spans 14 residues. The time point denotes: cycle 4 day 1 (C4D1), after 6 weeks of nivolumab. No patient escaped relapse after autologous stem cell transplantation, and brentuximab vedotin exposure varied. After PBMCs were thawed, their CD8+ T cells were isolated by magnetic negative selection. The protocol was immunoSEQ multiplex PCR, while the TCRdb copy is restricted to in-frame clones and leaves out a portion. The sample consists of approximately 10,000 clones, more than 75% of them appearing once.

The sequencing used CD8+ T cells from blood, collected before the fourth cycle of nivolumab. The TCR was taken from a human donor with classical Hodgkin lymphoma. The donor label of this sample is uncertain. V usage is TRBV6-5 and J usage is TRBJ2-5, with 8 positions matching TRBD1. The J call may not be correct, given that the DNA end is closer to TRBJ2-7. CDR3 bases: TGTGCCAGCAGTTACGGACAGGGAGCCTACGAGCAGTACTTC. Amino acid sequence: CASSYGQGAYEQYF.